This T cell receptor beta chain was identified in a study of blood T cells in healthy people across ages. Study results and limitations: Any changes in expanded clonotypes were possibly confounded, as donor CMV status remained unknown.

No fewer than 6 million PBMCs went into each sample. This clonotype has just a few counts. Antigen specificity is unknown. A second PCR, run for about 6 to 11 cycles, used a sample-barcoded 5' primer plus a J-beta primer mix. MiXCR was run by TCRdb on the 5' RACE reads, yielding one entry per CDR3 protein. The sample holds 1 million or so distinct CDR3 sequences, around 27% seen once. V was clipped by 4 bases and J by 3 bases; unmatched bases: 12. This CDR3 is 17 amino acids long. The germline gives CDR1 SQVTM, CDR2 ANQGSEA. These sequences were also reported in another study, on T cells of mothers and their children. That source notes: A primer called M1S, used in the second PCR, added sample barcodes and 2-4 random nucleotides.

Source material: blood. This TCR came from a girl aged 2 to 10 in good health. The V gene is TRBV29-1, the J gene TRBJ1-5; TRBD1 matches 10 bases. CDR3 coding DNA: TGCAGCGTTGGAACCGGGACAGGGGTTTCGGCCAATCAGCCCCAGCATTTT. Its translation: CSVGTGTGVSANQPQHF.